The present entry profiles one T cell receptor beta chain with its context. The sample originates from a study of Graves' ophthalmopathy and Graves' hyperthyroidism. TCR beta CDR3 amplification used RNA transcripts. HTBI primers served in a first-round RT-PCR, which a second-round multiplex PCR followed. TCRdb reanalysed the multiplex PCR reads using MiXCR and keeps one entry per CDR3 protein. The table includes almost 750,000 distinct CDR3 sequences, roughly 41% detected once. Between the trimmed V and J ends, which lost 6 bases and 4 bases, there was a span of 21 bases. CDR3 length equals 16 residues. An approximately 9.8 ml volume of fresh peripheral blood provided the PBMCs.

V gene TRBV12-3 or TRBV12-4 combines with J gene TRBJ2-5; D may correspond to TRBD1 or TRBD2 (7 bases each). The TCR comes from an adult man with Graves' ophthalmopathy. Material for sequencing was peripheral blood. The CDR3 loop reads CASSQGGAGLTETQYF. CDR3 DNA sequence: TGTGCCAGCAGCCAAGGGGGCGCGGGACTAACAGAGACCCAGTACTTC.